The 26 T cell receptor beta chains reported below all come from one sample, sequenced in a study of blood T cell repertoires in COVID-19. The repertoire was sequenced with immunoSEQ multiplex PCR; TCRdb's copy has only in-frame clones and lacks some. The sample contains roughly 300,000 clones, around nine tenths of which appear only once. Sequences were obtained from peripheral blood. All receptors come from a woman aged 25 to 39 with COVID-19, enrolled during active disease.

CDR3 sequence: CSVGGQLYGYTF. The CDR3, as DNA: TGCAGCGTTGGGGGGCAGCTCTATGGCTACACCTTC. The chain is built from TRBV29-1 and TRBJ1-2, with D possibly TRBD1 on 6 matching bases. The CDR3 loop spans 12 amino acids. V was trimmed by 4 bases and J by 4 bases, leaving 10 bases between them. From germline, CDR1 is SQVTM and CDR2 ANQGSEA.

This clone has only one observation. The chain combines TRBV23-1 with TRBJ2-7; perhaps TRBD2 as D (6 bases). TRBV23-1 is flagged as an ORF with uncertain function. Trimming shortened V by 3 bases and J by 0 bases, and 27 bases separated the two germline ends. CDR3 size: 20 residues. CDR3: CASSQPGHGGRLEASYEQYF. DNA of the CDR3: TGCGCCAGCAGTCAGCCGGGGCACGGAGGGCGTCTAGAGGCCTCCTACGAGCAGTACTTC.

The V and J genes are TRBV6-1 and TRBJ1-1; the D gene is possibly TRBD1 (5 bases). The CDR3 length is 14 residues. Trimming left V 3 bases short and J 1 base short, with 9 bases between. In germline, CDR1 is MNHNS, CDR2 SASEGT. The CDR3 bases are TGTGCCAGCAGTGATTGGCAGGGGAACACTGAAGCTTTCTTT. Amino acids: CASSDWQGNTEAFF.

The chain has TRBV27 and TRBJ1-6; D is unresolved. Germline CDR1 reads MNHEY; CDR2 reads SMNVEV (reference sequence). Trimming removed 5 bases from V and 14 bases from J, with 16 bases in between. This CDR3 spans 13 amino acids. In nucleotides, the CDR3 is TGTGCCAGCAGTCCCCAGGCCCCGGGAGCCCTCCACTTT. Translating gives CASSPQAPGALHF.

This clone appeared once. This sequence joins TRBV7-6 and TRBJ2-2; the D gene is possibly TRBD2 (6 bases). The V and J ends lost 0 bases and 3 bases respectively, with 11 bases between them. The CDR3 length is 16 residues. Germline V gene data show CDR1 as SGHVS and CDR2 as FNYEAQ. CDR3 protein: CASSLARRRDTGELFF. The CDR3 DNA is TGTGCCAGCAGCTTAGCGCGGAGGAGGGACACCGGGGAGCTGTTTTTT.

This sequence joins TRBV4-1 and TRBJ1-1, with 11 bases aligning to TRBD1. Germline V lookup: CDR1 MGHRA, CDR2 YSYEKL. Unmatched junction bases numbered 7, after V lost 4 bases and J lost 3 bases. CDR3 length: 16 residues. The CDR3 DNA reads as TGCGCCAGCAGCCTTACCGGGACAGGGGGGCACACTGAAGCTTTCTTT. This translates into CASSLTGTGGHTEAFF.

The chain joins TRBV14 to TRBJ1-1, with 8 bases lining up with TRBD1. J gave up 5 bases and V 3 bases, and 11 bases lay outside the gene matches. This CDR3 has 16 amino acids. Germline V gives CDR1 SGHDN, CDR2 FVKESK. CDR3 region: CASSHRSGQGGTEAFF. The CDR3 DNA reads TGTGCCAGCAGCCACCGGTCCGGACAGGGAGGAACTGAAGCTTTCTTT.

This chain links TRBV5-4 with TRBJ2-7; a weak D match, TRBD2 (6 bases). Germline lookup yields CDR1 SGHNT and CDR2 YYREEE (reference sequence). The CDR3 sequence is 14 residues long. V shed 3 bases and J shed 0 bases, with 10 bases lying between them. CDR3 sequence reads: CASSSGVGSYEQYF. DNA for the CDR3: TGTGCCAGCAGCTCGGGAGTTGGCTCCTACGAGCAGTACTTC. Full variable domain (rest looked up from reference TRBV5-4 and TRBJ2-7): ETGVTQSPTHLIKTRGQQVTLRCSSQSGHNTVSWYQQALGQGPQFIFQYYREEENGRGNFPPRFSGLQFPNYSSELNVNALELDDSALYLCASSSGVGSYEQYFGPGTRLTVT.

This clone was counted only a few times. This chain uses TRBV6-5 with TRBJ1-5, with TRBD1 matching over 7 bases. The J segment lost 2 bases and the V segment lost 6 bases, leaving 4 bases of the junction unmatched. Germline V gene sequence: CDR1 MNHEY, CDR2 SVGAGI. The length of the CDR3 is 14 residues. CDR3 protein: CASRRGQRNQPQHF. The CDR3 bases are TGTGCCAGCAGGCGGGGACAGCGCAATCAGCCCCAGCATTTT.

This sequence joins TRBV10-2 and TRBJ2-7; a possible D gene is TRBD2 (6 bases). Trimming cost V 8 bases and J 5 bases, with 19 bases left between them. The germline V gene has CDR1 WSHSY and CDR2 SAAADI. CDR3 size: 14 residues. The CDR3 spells CASGGFTGVNEQYF. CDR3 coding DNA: TGCGCCAGCGGGGGGTTTACGGGAGTAAACGAGCAGTACTTC.

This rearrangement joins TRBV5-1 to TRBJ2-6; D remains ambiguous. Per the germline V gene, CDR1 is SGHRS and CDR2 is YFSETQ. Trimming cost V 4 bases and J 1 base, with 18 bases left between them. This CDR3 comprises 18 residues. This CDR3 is CASSLVAGSSSGANVLTF. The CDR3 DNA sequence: TGCGCCAGCAGCCTTGTTGCAGGTTCCTCTTCTGGGGCCAACGTCCTGACTTTC.

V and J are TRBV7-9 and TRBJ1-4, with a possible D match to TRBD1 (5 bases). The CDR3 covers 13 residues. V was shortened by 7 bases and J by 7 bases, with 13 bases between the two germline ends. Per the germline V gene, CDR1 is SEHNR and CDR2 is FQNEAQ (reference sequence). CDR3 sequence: CASIEAGGEKLFF. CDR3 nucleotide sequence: TGTGCCAGCATCGAGGCCGGGGGTGAAAAACTGTTTTTT.

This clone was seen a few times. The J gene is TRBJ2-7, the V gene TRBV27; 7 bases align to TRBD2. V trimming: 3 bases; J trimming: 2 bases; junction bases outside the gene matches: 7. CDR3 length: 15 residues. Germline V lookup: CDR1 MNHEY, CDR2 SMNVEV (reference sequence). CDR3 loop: CASSFSPGGPYEQYF. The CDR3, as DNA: TGTGCCAGCAGTTTCTCACCGGGAGGACCCTACGAGCAGTACTTC.

This chain's CDR3 is CASSEFPGLQETQYF. CDR3 bases: TGTGCCAGCAGTGAATTTCCAGGGTTACAAGAGACCCAGTACTTC. The genes are TRBV2 and TRBJ2-5, with D perhaps matching TRBD1 (5 bases). The CDR3 spans 15 residues. The V gene's germline CDR1 is SNHLY and CDR2 FYNNEI. The V gene lost 2 bases and the J gene lost 2 bases, with 12 bases spanning the gap.

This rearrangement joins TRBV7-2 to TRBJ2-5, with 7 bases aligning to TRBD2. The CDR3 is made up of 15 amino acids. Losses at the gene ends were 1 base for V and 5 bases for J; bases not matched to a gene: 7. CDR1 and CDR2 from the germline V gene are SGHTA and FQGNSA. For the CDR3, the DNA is TGTGCCAGCAGCTTAGGGGTACTAGCGAAGGAGACCCAGTACTTC. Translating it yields CASSLGVLAKETQYF.

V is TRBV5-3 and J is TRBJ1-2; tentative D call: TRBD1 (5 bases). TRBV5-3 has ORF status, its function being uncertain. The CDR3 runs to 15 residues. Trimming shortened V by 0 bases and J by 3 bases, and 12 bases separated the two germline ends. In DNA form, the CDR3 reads TGTGCCAGAAGCTTGGCCGCAGGGTGGCACTATGGCTACACCTTC. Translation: CARSLAAGWHYGYTF.

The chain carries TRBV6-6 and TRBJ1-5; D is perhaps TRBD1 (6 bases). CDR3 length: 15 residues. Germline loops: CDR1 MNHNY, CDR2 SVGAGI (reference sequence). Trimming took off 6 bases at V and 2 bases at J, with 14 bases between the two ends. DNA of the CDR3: TGTGCCAGCAGAACACAGGGAAAGGGCAATCAGCCCCAGCATTTT. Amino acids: CASRTQGKGNQPQHF.

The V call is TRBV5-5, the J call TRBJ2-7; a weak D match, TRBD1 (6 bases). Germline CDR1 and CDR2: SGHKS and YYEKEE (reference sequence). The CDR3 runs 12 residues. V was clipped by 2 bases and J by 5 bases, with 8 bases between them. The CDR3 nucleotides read TGTGCCAGCAGCTTCGCAGGGGACGAGCAGTACTTC. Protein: CASSFAGDEQYF.

This CDR3 is CATSDAGTSGSYEQYF. The CDR3 region has the DNA TGTGCCACCAGTGATGCCGGGACTAGCGGTTCCTACGAGCAGTACTTC. The V gene is TRBV24-1, the J gene TRBJ2-7; 11 nucleotides align to TRBD2. The CDR3 sequence is 16 residues long. CDR1 is KGHDR and CDR2 is SFDVKD in the germline V gene. Trimming at V came to 3 bases and at J to 1 base, leaving 4 bases not matched to a gene.

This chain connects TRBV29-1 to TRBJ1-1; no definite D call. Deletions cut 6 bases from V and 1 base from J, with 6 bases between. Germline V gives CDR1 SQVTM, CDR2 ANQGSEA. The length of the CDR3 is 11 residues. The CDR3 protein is CSVPGNTEAFF. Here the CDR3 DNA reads TGCAGCGTCCCGGGGAACACTGAAGCTTTCTTT.

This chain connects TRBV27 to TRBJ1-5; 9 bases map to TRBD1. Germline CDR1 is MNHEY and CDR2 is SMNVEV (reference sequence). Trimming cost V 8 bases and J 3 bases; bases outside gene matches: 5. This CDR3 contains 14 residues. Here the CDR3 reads CASAYRGLNQPQHF. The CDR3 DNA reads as TGTGCCAGCGCATACAGGGGGCTCAATCAGCCCCAGCATTTT.

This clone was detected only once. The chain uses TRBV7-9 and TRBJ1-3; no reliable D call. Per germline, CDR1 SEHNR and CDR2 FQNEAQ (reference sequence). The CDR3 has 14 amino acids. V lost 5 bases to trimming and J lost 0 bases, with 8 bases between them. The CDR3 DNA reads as TGTGCCAGCAGCCGGGTGAGCTCTGGAAACACCATATATTTT. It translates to CASSRVSSGNTIYF.

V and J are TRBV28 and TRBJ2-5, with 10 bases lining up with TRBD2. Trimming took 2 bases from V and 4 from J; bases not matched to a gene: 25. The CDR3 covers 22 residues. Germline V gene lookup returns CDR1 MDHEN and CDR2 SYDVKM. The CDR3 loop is CASSLPPPVPGAGGPSRETQYF. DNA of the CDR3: TGTGCCAGCAGTTTACCCCCCCCGGTACCAGGAGCGGGAGGGCCCTCCAGAGAGACCCAGTACTTC.

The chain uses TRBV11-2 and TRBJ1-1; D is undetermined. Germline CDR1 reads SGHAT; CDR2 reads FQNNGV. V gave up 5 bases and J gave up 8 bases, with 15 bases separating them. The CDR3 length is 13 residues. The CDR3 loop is CASSLRRVPEAFF. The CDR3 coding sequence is TGTGCCAGCAGCCTTCGGAGGGTCCCCGAAGCTTTCTTT.

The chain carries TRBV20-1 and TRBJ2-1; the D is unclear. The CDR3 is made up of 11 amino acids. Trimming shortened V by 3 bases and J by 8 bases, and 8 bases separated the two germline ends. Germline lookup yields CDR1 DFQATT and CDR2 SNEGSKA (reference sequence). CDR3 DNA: TGCAGTGCTAGCCGCGGCCATGAGCAGTTCTTC. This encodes CSASRGHEQFF.

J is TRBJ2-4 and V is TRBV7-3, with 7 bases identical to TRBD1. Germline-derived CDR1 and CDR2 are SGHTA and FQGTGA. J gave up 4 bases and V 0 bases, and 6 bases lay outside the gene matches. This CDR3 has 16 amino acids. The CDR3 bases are TGTGCCAGCAGCTTAACCGGACGACAGGGTAAAAACATTCAGTACTTC. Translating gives CASSLTGRQGKNIQYF.